One and the same sample provided the 21 T cell receptor beta chains below, sequenced in a study of blood T cell repertoires in COVID-19 (dated by TCRdb to between 2020 and 2021). Receptor amplification or capture employed the immunoSEQ multiplex PCR assay. Imported from immuneACCESS, the table was reduced by TCRdb to in-frame sequences with V and J called. These copies leave out some clones; in studies compared against another copy, an unresolved V gene accounts for under half, and the cause of the remainder is not known. The table for this sample lists approximately 240,000 clones; approximately 90% of them were counted only once. In total, the top ten clones hold just under 6.5% of the sample. The sample consisted of PBMCs or T cells enriched from blood (not recorded which). The receptors shown here come from a woman in her twenties or thirties with acute COVID-19.

The chain employs TRBV4-1 and TRBJ1-3; D gene uncertain. The CDR3 sequence is 15 residues long. V lost 6 bases and J lost 2, with 14 bases in between. In germline, CDR1 is MGHRA, CDR2 YSYEKL. The CDR3 DNA follows: TGCGCCAGCAGTTCTTTAGAGGGAGCTGGAAACACCATATATTTT. Its translation is CASSSLEGAGNTIYF.

The chain links TRBV24-1 to TRBJ2-5; 10 bases are a match to TRBD1. The V and J ends lost 5 bases and 4 bases, in that order; junction bases with no gene match: 0. Germline V gene data show CDR1 as KGHDR and CDR2 as SFDVKD. The CDR3 sequence is 13 residues long. CDR3 protein: CATSGDRGETQYF. The CDR3 region has the DNA TGTGCCACCAGTGGGGACAGGGGAGAGACCCAGTACTTC.

The chain recombines TRBV29-1 with TRBJ1-1; 8 nucleotides agree with TRBD1. Per the germline V gene, CDR1 is SQVTM and CDR2 is ANQGSEA. The CDR3 spans 11 residues. V was clipped by 7 bases and J by 5 bases; unmatched bases: 3. The chain's CDR3 is CSATGGTEAFF. DNA of the CDR3: TGCAGCGCAACAGGGGGGACTGAAGCTTTCTTT.

The chain links TRBV3-1 (or the pseudogene TRBV3-2) to TRBJ1-2; D is ambiguous. The V end was cut by 0 bases, the J end by 2 bases, with 19 bases between. The V gene's germline CDR1 is LGHDT and CDR2 YNNKEL (reference sequence). The CDR3 has 18 residues. CDR3 sequence (DNA): TGTGCCAGCAGCCAAGAAGGCACGTCAAGTTCAGGAAACTATGGCTACACCTTC. Its translation: CASSQEGTSSSGNYGYTF.

The rearrangement joins TRBV5-1 to TRBJ1-1; D is unclear. The CDR3 sequence is 15 residues long. V was pared by 2 bases and J by 1 base, with 12 bases between. Germline V gene data show CDR1 as SGHRS and CDR2 as YFSETQ. The CDR3 nucleotides are TGCGCCAGCAGCTTCGGACTTCGGGCGAACACTGAAGCTTTCTTT. Its protein product is CASSFGLRANTEAFF.

The chain employs TRBV11-2 and TRBJ1-4, with TRBD1 matching 11 bases. Germline V CDR1 and CDR2: SGHAT, FQNNGV. The V segment lost 4 bases and the J segment 3 bases; nucleotides outside the gene matches: 7. The CDR3 length is 17 residues. The CDR3 DNA sequence: TGTGCCAGCAGCTACCGGACAGGGGGCGTTGCTAATGAAAAACTGTTTTTT. This translates into CASSYRTGGVANEKLFF. The full variable domain, in which reference TRBV11-2 and TRBJ1-4 provide the parts outside the CDR3, is EAGVAQSPRYKIIEKRQSVAFWCNPISGHATLYWYQQILGQGPKLLIQFQNNGVVDDSQLPKDRFSAERLKGVDSTLKIQPAKLEDSAVYLCASSYRTGGVANEKLFFGSGTQLSVL.

The chain is built from TRBV4-1 and TRBJ2-2; possible D gene TRBD2, 5 bases. The V and J ends lost 8 bases and 8 bases respectively, with 15 bases between them. Germline V CDR1 and CDR2: MGHRA, YSYEKL. The CDR3 runs to 13 residues. Here the CDR3 DNA reads TGCGCCAGCCGGTCCGGGAATACTGGGGAGCTGTTTTTT. It encodes CASRSGNTGELFF.

The V call is TRBV19, the J call TRBJ1-5, with unresolved D. V dropped 4 bases and J dropped 0 bases, with 13 bases sitting between them. The germline V gene encodes CDR1 LNHDA and CDR2 SQIVND (reference sequence). The CDR3 contains 16 residues. The CDR3 protein is CASSTPGPNSNQPQHF. The CDR3 region has the DNA TGTGCCAGTAGTACTCCGGGTCCTAATAGCAATCAGCCCCAGCATTTT. The full variable domain, in which reference TRBV19 and TRBJ1-5 provide the parts outside the CDR3, is DGGITQSPKYLFRKEGQNVTLSCEQNLNHDAMYWYRQDPGQGLRLIYYSQIVNDFQKGDIAEGYSVSREKKESFPLTVTSAQKNPTAFYLCASSTPGPNSNQPQHFGDGTRLSIL.

V usage is TRBV3-1 (or the pseudogene TRBV3-2) and J usage is TRBJ2-7; the D gene is possibly TRBD2 (6 bases). CDR3 size: 15 residues. Germline V gene data show CDR1 as LGHDT and CDR2 as YNNKEL (reference sequence). Trimming took 4 bases from V and 5 from J, leaving 18 bases between them. Here the CDR3 reads CASSPWVGTPDEQYF. The CDR3 coding sequence is TGTGCCAGCAGCCCATGGGTAGGGACTCCCGACGAGCAGTACTTC.

This chain connects TRBV6-5 to TRBJ1-2, with 7 bases that match TRBD1. This CDR3 contains 13 residues. Germline assignment: CDR1 MNHEY and CDR2 SVGAGI. Trimming took 0 bases from V and 6 from J; bases not matched to a gene: 1. CDR3 amino acids: CASSYSTGNGYTF. For the CDR3, the DNA is TGTGCCAGCAGTTACTCGACAGGGAATGGCTACACCTTC.

The genes are TRBV2 and TRBJ1-1; the D gene is possibly TRBD1 (6 bases). The CDR3 consists of 15 residues. V dropped 5 bases and J dropped 1 base, with 14 bases sitting between them. Looked up from germline, CDR1 is SNHLY and CDR2 is FYNNEI. CDR3 sequence: CASSLQGDPNTEAFF. The CDR3 bases are TGTGCCAGCAGTTTACAGGGCGACCCGAACACTGAAGCTTTCTTT.

The chain has TRBV28 and TRBJ1-4, with 7 bases matching TRBD1. V was pared by 4 bases and J by 7 bases, with 15 bases of the junction left unmatched. Germline V gene data show CDR1 as MDHEN and CDR2 as SYDVKM. The CDR3 has 17 residues. CDR3 sequence: CASSSLDRPGDFEKLFF. CDR3 DNA sequence: TGTGCCAGCAGTTCCTTGGACAGGCCCGGAGATTTTGAAAAACTGTTTTTT.

This clone was observed once. The V gene is TRBV7-9, the J gene TRBJ2-3; perhaps TRBD2 as D (5 bases). CDR1 is SEHNR, CDR2 FQNEAQ, per germline (reference sequence). CDR3 length equals 17 residues. V lost 4 bases to trimming and J lost 4 bases, with 21 bases between them. CDR3 amino acids: CASSSAGGRIDADTQYF. Written as DNA, the CDR3 is TGTGCCAGCAGCTCCGCGGGCGGCCGGATTGACGCAGATACGCAGTATTTT.

V is TRBV5-8 and J is TRBJ2-1, with 8 bases aligning to TRBD2. Germline V gene lookup returns CDR1 SGHTS and CDR2 YDEGEE. CDR3 length equals 16 residues. The ends lost 4 bases at V and 1 base at J; junction bases unmatched: 7. CDR3 DNA: TGTGCCAGCAGCCCTGGGACTAGGGCATCCTACAATGAGCAGTTCTTC. It yields the protein CASSPGTRASYNEQFF.

The V call is TRBV2, the J call TRBJ2-7; D not resolved. The CDR3 has 12 residues. Germline V gives CDR1 SNHLY, CDR2 FYNNEI. Trimming cost V 2 bases and J 4 bases, with 6 bases left between them. CDR3 coding DNA: TGTGCCAGCAGTGAAAACGGTTACGAGCAGTACTTC. Its protein product is CASSENGYEQYF.

The chain recombines TRBV28 with TRBJ2-3; 11 bases map to TRBD2. Germline CDR1 and CDR2: MDHEN and SYDVKM. The junction had 4 bases not matched to a gene; V was cut back by 3 bases and J by 2 bases. The CDR3 runs 16 residues. The CDR3 protein is CASSFGTSGSTDTQYF. For the CDR3, the DNA is TGTGCCAGCAGTTTTGGGACTAGCGGTTCCACAGATACGCAGTATTTT.

This rearrangement joins TRBV7-2 to TRBJ1-6, with TRBD1 as a possible D gene (5 bases). The V end was cut by 0 bases, the J end by 14 bases, with 26 bases between. Germline V CDR1 and CDR2: SGHTA, FQGNSA. The length of the CDR3 is 18 residues. In DNA, the CDR3 is TGTGCCAGCAGCTTAGCGGTCGTCGGGATGCACAGCTCGGGGGCCCTCCACTTT. It is translated as CASSLAVVGMHSSGALHF. Looking up the rest from reference TRBV7-2 and TRBJ1-6 gives the full variable domain: GAGVSQSPSNKVTEKGKDVELRCDPISGHTALYWYRQSLGQGLEFLIYFQGNSAPDKSGLPSDRFSAERTGGSVSTLTIQRTQQEDSAVYLCASSLAVVGMHSSGALHFGNGTRLTVT.

This chain uses TRBV2 with TRBJ2-2; D is perhaps TRBD1 (5 bases). The CDR3 extends over 12 amino acids. Germline CDR1 is SNHLY and CDR2 is FYNNEI. The V end was cut by 6 bases, the J end by 6 bases, with 8 bases between. Here the CDR3 reads CASSRAAGELFF. CDR3 DNA sequence: TGTGCCAGCAGCAGGGCCGCCGGGGAGCTGTTTTTT.

The genes are TRBV9 and TRBJ1-5; unclear D gene. The germline CDR1 and CDR2 sequences are SGDLS and YYNGEE. The length of the CDR3 is 14 residues. The V end was cut by 1 base, the J end by 4 bases, with 9 bases between. The CDR3 is CASSVSPGNQPQHF. As DNA, the CDR3 is TGTGCCAGCAGCGTATCCCCCGGGAATCAGCCCCAGCATTTT.

This clone has only one observation. The chain joins TRBV19 to TRBJ1-5; D remains ambiguous. V shed 5 bases and J shed 2 bases, with 7 bases lying between them. The length of the CDR3 is 13 residues. CDR1 LNHDA and CDR2 SQIVND come from the germline V gene (reference sequence). CDR3 nucleotide sequence: TGTGCCAGTAGTTTCAGCGGCAATCAGCCCCAGCATTTT. Its protein product is CASSFSGNQPQHF.

The chain carries TRBV29-1 and TRBJ2-7; 8 positions agree with TRBD2. The trim removed 4 bases at V and 2 bases at J, leaving 7 bases unmatched. The CDR3 spans 14 residues. Germline CDR1 reads SQVTM; CDR2 reads ANQGSEA. DNA of the CDR3: TGCAGCGTTGCTCCGGGAGGGCAAACCTACGAGCAGTACTTC. This sequence encodes CSVAPGGQTYEQYF.